Each of the 21 T cell receptor beta chains below was sequenced from the same sample in a study of blood T cells in healthy people across ages. Primed by a sample-barcoded 5' primer and a J-beta primer mix, a second PCR proceeded for 7 to 11 cycles. TCRdb independently ran MiXCR on the 5' RACE reads; one entry per CDR3 protein. Seen here are about 760,000 distinct CDR3 sequences, 25% observed once, and the top ten hold 9.4%. In addition, the sample was reused for a study of T cells of mothers and their children.

The material sequenced was blood. These receptors came from a boy aged 10-17 years in good health.

This clonotype was recorded a few times. CDR3 sequence reads: CASSAPEVTNYGYTF. The CDR3 DNA follows: TGTGCCAGCAGTGCCCCTGAAGTAACTAACTATGGCTACACCTTC. V gene TRBV28 combines with J gene TRBJ1-2; D unclear. This CDR3 comprises 15 residues. Germline V gives CDR1 MDHEN, CDR2 SYDVKM. V was trimmed by 5 bases and J by 0 bases, leaving 13 bases between them.

This clonotype occurred a few times. J is TRBJ2-5 and V is TRBV20-1; D tentatively reads TRBD1 or TRBD2 (5 bases each). Germline V gives CDR1 DFQATT, CDR2 SNEGSKA (reference sequence). This CDR3 is built from 13 residues. V lost 5 bases and J lost 11, with 21 bases in between. The CDR3 sequence: CSAPPPGVGEQYF. CDR3 bases: TGCAGTGCTCCACCGCCCGGGGTGGGGGAGCAGTACTTC.

This clonotype has only a few counts. The CDR3 nucleotides are TGCAGTGCGTCAACGGGGCACAATGAGCAGTTCTTC. This codes for CSASTGHNEQFF. The genes are TRBV20-1 and TRBJ2-1, with D perhaps assigned TRBD1 or TRBD2 (5 bases each). The CDR3 runs to 12 residues. Per germline, CDR1 DFQATT and CDR2 SNEGSKA (reference sequence). Trimming cost V 6 bases and J 5 bases, with 11 bases left between them.

This clonotype was detected ten times or more. The genes are TRBV6-6 and TRBJ2-5; D gene ambiguous. Gene TRBJ2-7 matches the end of the DNA better, so the J call may be wrong. The CDR3 totals 13 residues. CDR1 and CDR2 from the germline V gene are MNHNY and SVGAGI (reference sequence). CDR3 sequence reads: CASSYGRPYEQYF. The CDR3 coding sequence is TGTGCCAGCAGTTATGGCAGGCCCTACGAGCAGTACTTC.

The table lists this clonotype with a few counts. The chain couples TRBV6-6 to TRBJ1-2, with TRBD1 identical over 7 bases. Germline V CDR1 and CDR2: MNHNY, SVGAGI (reference sequence). CDR3 length: 14 amino acids. Trimming cost V 2 bases and J 3 bases; bases outside gene matches: 3. Here the CDR3 reads CASSYRGQDYGYTF. In DNA, the CDR3 is TGTGCCAGCAGTTACAGGGGGCAAGACTATGGCTACACCTTC.

The V and J genes are TRBV7-9 and TRBJ2-5; D gene ambiguous. V lost 5 bases and J 5 bases, leaving 18 bases between the germline ends. Germline V gene sequence: CDR1 SEHNR, CDR2 FQNEAQ (reference sequence). The length of the CDR3 is 15 residues. The CDR3 bases are TGTGCCAGCAGCCCCGGAAGGATCGGCTGGGAGACCCAGTACTTC. As protein: CASSPGRIGWETQYF.

The chain joins TRBV3-1 to TRBJ2-2; TRBD1 matches at 8 bases. Germline CDR1 LGHDT, CDR2 YNNKEL (reference sequence). This CDR3 has 16 residues. With V trimmed by 0 bases and J by 3 bases, 3 bases remained unmatched. The CDR3, as DNA: TGTGCCAGCAGCCAAGATCAGGGGGCGCACACCGGGGAGCTGTTTTTT. Translation: CASSQDQGAHTGELFF.

In this sample, this clonotype turned up a few times. This chain uses TRBV3-1 with TRBJ2-3; 7 positions match TRBD1. Germline lookup yields CDR1 LGHDT and CDR2 YNNKEL (reference sequence). With V trimmed by 1 base and J by 0 bases, 10 bases remained unmatched. The CDR3 extends over 18 amino acids. The CDR3 coding sequence is TGTGCCAGCAGCCAAGGATTCTCAGGGGGAATTAGCACAGATACGCAGTATTTT. It encodes CASSQGFSGGISTDTQYF.

This clonotype was found many times. One end of the junction does not line up with germline, which may come from a read error. The rearrangement links TRBV7-2 to TRBJ1-5; D not certain. The CDR3 sequence is 14 residues long. In germline, CDR1 is SGHTA, CDR2 FQGNSA. The CDR3 DNA reads as TGCGCCAGCAGCTTGGTCGGTGGCAATCAGCCCCAGCATTTT. Translating gives CASSLVGGNQPQHF.

The chain combines TRBV3-1 with TRBJ2-5; tentative D call: TRBD2 (6 bases). Germline assignment: CDR1 LGHDT and CDR2 YNNKEL (reference sequence). This CDR3 spans 17 amino acids. The V gene lost 1 base and the J gene lost 4 bases, with 19 bases spanning the gap. CDR3 region: CASSQVLTNPGGETQYF. The DNA of the CDR3 is TGTGCCAGCAGCCAAGTGCTAACAAACCCCGGGGGAGAGACCCAGTACTTC.

This clonotype has ten or more counts. The chain combines TRBV6-2 or TRBV6-3 with TRBJ2-5; D is possibly TRBD1 (6 bases). This CDR3 contains 16 residues. Looked up from germline, CDR1 is MNHEY and CDR2 is SVGEGT. Trimming shortened V by 4 bases and J by 2 bases, and 17 bases separated the two germline ends. The CDR3 DNA sequence: TGTGCCAGCAGTTCCCGAGGACAGTTTAGACAAGAGACCCAGTACTTC. This translates into CASSSRGQFRQETQYF.

The V gene is TRBV20-1, the J gene TRBJ2-1; 10 positions agree with TRBD2. V lost 0 bases, J lost 8 bases, and 7 bases stayed unmatched. The CDR3 loop spans 15 amino acids. Germline values: CDR1 DFQATT, CDR2 SNEGSKA (reference sequence). The CDR3 nucleotides are TGCAGTGCTAGAGATCCCAGCGGGGGGGCGTATGAGCAGTTCTTC. Protein: CSARDPSGGAYEQFF.

This clonotype was recorded a few times. The chain has TRBV15 and TRBJ2-5; 7 positions agree with TRBD1. The CDR3 extends over 14 amino acids. V was clipped by 5 bases and J by 0 bases; unmatched bases: 3. The germline V gene encodes CDR1 LNHNV and CDR2 YYDKDF (reference sequence). The CDR3 coding sequence is TGTGCCACCAGCGCCGGGACAGACCAAGAGACCCAGTACTTC. Translated, it gives CATSAGTDQETQYF.

Of note for this clonotype: An end of the junction does not agree with germline; a read error may underlie this. CDR3 sequence reads: CASSLPGGSLNYGYTF. In DNA, the CDR3 is TGTGCCAGCAGTCTTCCGGGCGGATCCCTTAACTACGGCTACACCTTC. The chain combines TRBV6-6 with TRBJ1-2, with D uncertain. This CDR3 is 16 amino acids long. Germline CDR1 and CDR2: MNHNY and SVGAGI (reference sequence).

The chain combines TRBV2 with TRBJ2-1; D tentatively reads TRBD1 or TRBD2 (5 bases each). Germline-derived CDR1 and CDR2 are SNHLY and FYNNEI. V was shortened by 4 bases and J by 5 bases, with 6 bases between the two germline ends. The CDR3 contains 12 residues. CDR3 protein: CASSAGHNEQFF. CDR3 DNA: TGTGCCAGCAGTGCGGGGCACAATGAGCAGTTCTTC.

J is TRBJ1-5 and V is TRBV5-1; D gene uncertain. Between the trimmed V and J ends, which lost 4 bases and 0 bases, there was a span of 11 bases. Germline lookup yields CDR1 SGHRS and CDR2 YFSETQ. The CDR3 is 15 amino acids. The CDR3 region has the DNA TGCGCCAGCAGCCTGTCCGGCACTAGCAATCAGCCCCAGCATTTT. It translates to CASSLSGTSNQPQHF.

Remarks on this clonotype: One end of the junction varies from germline; a read error may be responsible. The rearrangement joins TRBV25-1 to TRBJ1-4, with D hard to call. This CDR3 is built from 15 residues. Germline V gives CDR1 MGHDK, CDR2 SYGVNS. The CDR3 DNA follows: TGTGTCAGCAGTGCTAGGACGGAGACTAATGAAAAACTGTTTTTT. It is translated as CVSSARTETNEKLFF.

The chain couples TRBV7-9 to TRBJ2-3; D is possibly TRBD2 (6 bases). The CDR3 is made up of 16 amino acids. Germline V CDR1 and CDR2: SEHNR, FQNEAQ (reference sequence). Trimming pared 8 bases from V and 2 bases from J, leaving 20 bases between. Here the CDR3 reads CASGPRDGGATDTQYF. The CDR3 coding sequence is TGTGCCAGCGGCCCCCGGGACGGCGGGGCCACAGATACGCAGTATTTT.

The chain couples TRBV10-3 to TRBJ2-5; no clear D gene. The CDR3 is made up of 12 amino acids. Germline V gene lookup returns CDR1 ENHRY and CDR2 SYGVKD. V lost 10 bases and J lost 3, with 12 bases in between. CDR3 loop: CATSKGEETQYF. The CDR3 DNA sequence: TGTGCCACCTCCAAGGGCGAAGAGACCCAGTACTTC.

V usage is TRBV28 and J usage is TRBJ2-4, with 9 bases fitting TRBD1. CDR3 length: 18 residues. Unmatched junction bases numbered 17, after V lost 6 bases and J lost 5 bases. CDR1 is MDHEN, CDR2 SYDVKM, per germline. The CDR3 reads CASSLPTKMGQGENIQYF. CDR3 nucleotide sequence: TGTGCCAGCAGCTTACCAACTAAAATGGGACAGGGAGAAAACATTCAGTACTTC. Filled out from reference TRBV28 and TRBJ2-4, the complete variable domain reads DVKVTQSSRYLVKRTGEKVFLECVQDMDHENMFWYRQDPGLGLRLIYFSYDVKMKEKGDIPEGYSVSREKKERFSLILESASTNQTSMYLCASSLPTKMGQGENIQYFGAGTRLSVL.

This chain joins TRBV6-2 or TRBV6-3 and TRBJ1-4; TRBD1 is a possible D gene (6 bases). V was clipped by 5 bases and J by 6 bases, with 10 bases between them. The germline V gene has CDR1 MNHEY and CDR2 SVGEGT. The CDR3 runs to 13 residues. CDR3 sequence: CASSTGQYEKLFF. CDR3 bases: TGTGCCAGCAGTACCGGACAGTATGAAAAACTGTTTTTT.